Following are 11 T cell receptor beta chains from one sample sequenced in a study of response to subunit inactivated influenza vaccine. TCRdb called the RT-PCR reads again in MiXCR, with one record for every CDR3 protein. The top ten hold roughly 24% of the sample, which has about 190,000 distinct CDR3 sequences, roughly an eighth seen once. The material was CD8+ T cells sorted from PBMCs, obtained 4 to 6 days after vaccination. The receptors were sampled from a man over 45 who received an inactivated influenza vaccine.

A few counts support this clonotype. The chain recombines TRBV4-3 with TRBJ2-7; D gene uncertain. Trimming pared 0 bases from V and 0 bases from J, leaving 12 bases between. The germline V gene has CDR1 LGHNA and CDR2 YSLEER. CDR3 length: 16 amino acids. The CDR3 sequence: CASSQEVDLPSYEQYF. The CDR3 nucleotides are TGCGCCAGCAGCCAAGAAGTAGACTTACCCTCCTACGAGCAGTACTTC.

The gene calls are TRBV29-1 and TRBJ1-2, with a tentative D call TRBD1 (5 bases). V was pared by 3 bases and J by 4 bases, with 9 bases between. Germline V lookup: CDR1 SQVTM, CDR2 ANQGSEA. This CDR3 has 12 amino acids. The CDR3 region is CSVDGGLYGYTF. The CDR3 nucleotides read TGCAGCGTTGATGGGGGTCTCTATGGCTACACCTTC.

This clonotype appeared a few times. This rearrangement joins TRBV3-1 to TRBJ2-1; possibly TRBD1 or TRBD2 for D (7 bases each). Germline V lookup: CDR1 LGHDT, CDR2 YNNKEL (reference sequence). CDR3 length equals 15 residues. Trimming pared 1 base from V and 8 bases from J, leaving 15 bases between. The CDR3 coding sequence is TGTGCCAGCAGCCAAGTCGTGGGAGGGGGCGATGAGCAGTTCTTC. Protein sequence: CASSQVVGGGDEQFF.

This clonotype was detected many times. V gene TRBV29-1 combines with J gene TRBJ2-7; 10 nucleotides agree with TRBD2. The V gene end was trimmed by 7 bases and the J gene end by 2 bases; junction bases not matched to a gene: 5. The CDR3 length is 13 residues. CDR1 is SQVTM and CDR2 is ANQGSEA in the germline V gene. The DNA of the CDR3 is TGCAGCGCGGTAAGCGGGAGGGCCTACGAGCAGTACTTC. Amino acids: CSAVSGRAYEQYF.

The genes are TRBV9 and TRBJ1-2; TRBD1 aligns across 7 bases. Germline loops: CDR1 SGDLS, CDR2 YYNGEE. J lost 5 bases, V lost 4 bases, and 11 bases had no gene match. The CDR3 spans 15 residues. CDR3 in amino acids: CASSTRQGASYGYTF. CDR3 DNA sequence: TGTGCCAGCAGCACCCGACAGGGTGCCTCTTATGGCTACACCTTC.

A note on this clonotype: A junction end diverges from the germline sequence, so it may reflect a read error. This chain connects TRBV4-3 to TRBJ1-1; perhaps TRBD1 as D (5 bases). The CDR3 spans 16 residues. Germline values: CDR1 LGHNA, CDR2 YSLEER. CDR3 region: CASIQDAGTMNTEAFF. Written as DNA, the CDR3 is TGCGCCAGCATCCAAGATGCGGGGACCATGAACACTGAAGCTTTCTTT.

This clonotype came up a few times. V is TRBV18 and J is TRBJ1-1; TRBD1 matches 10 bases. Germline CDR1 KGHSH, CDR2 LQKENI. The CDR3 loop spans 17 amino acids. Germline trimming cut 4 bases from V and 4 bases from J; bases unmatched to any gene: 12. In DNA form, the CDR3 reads TGTGCCAGCTCACTCGGGACAGGGGTTGGTCGGAGCACTGAAGCTTTCTTT. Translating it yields CASSLGTGVGRSTEAFF.

CDR3 protein: CASSPDYAYEQYF. In DNA form, the CDR3 reads TGTGCCAGCAGTCCGGACTACGCCTACGAGCAGTACTTC. The rearrangement links TRBV6-1 to TRBJ2-7, with D perhaps matching TRBD2 (6 bases). The V end lost 5 bases, the J end lost 2 bases, and 10 bases lay between the germline ends. Germline CDR1 reads MNHNS; CDR2 reads SASEGT. The CDR3 is 13 amino acids.

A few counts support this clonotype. The CDR3, as DNA: TGTGCCAGCACTAGGACTAGCCGGGGGAATGAGCAGTTCTTC. As protein: CASTRTSRGNEQFF. The genes are TRBV9 and TRBJ2-1; 8 bases are shared with TRBD2. The germline CDR1 and CDR2 sequences are SGDLS and YYNGEE. This CDR3 is built from 14 residues. The V and J ends lost 6 bases and 7 bases, in that order; junction bases with no gene match: 9.

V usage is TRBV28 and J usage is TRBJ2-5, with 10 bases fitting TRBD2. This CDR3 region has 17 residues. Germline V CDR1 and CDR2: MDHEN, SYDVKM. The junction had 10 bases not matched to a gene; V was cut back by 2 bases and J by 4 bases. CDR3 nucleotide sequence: TGTGCCAGCAGTTTACGTCTAGCGGGAGATGGGGGAGAGACCCAGTACTTC. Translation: CASSLRLAGDGGETQYF.

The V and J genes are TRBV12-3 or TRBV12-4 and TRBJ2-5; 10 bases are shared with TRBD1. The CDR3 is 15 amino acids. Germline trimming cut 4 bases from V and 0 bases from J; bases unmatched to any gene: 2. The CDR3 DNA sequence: TGTGCCAGCAGTTCCGACAGGGGGCACCAAGAGACCCAGTACTTC. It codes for CASSSDRGHQETQYF.